The TCR beta chain described here comes from a study of blood T cells in healthy people across ages (dated by TCRdb to the mid-2010s). With respect to the entire study: In model experiments, roughly one uniquely barcoded TCR beta cDNA molecule per two T cells was captured by template switching. The donors were split into four age groups: young (average 16 years), middle-aged (39), aged (over 55) and long-lived (approximately 80). For two donors (one aged 18 to 30 and one aged 80 or older), the study analyzed two additional independent replicas of 1 million unique cDNA reads from the same blood draw. Using deep sequencing normalized with unique cDNA molecular identifiers, the study measured how TCR beta repertoire diversity changes with age. To avoid experimental bias, donors of different ages were distributed randomly across sequencing lanes.

The approximately 39 donors, aged roughly 6 to 90 years, were systemically healthy Caucasian individuals from Russia. Each donor gave 8 to 10 milliliters of peripheral blood, collected into EDTA-treated Vacutainer tubes. PBMCs were isolated by Ficoll-Paque density-gradient centrifugation, with at least 7 million obtained per sample. Trizol reagent was used to extract total RNA from the PBMCs, yielding at least 5.5 micrograms per sample. For every donor, flow cytometry on a PBMC aliquot measured the percentage of naive CD45RAhigh/CD27high T cells. Library preparation was by 5' RACE. The sequencing machine was an Illumina HiSeq 2500. A second about 7 to 12 cycle PCR used a sample-barcoded 5' primer and a J-beta primer mix. A unique molecular identifier was introduced onto each TCR beta cDNA molecule by a template-switch 5' adaptor carrying 12 random nucleotides. Each sample yielded at least 2.5 million CDR3-containing paired-end reads. The Mint cDNA synthesis kit, primed by a TRBC-specific oligonucleotide, was used to synthesize first-strand cDNA from all RNA. Following uracil-DNA glycosylase treatment, all cDNA underwent a first 18-cycle PCR with the universal primers M1SS and BC2_uni_R. On the study's bioinformatics: For normalization, 1 million high-quality reads, each with a distinct molecular identifier, were randomly selected from each sample. Reads sharing molecular identifiers were discarded rather than binned into consensus sequences. MiTCR, run with a Q25 quality threshold and the strictest error-elimination algorithm, handled CDR3 identification, clonotype clustering and error correction. A nonparametric unseen species model with Euler transformation was used to estimate lower-bound total TCR beta diversity. In TCRdb, the public reads were trimmed at Q25 with fastp and aligned with MiXCR, with productive beta chains retained. When rows share a CDR3 protein, they turn into one entry using the most common DNA and genes. TCRdb, not the original authors, processed these V and J calls. Recorded for this sample are about 1.4 million distinct CDR3 sequences; approximately 59% of them occurred a single time. Under 8.5% of the sample belongs to the ten largest clones.

V lost 2 bases and J lost 5 bases; the stretch between them is 10 bases long. From the cysteine through the phenylalanine, the CDR3 covers 13 amino acids. The retained sequence is limited to the CDR3, 39 bases, with the frame set at the first base. The germline V gene sets CDR1 to ENHRY and CDR2 to SYGVKD. For this clonotype: Which antigen it targets is not known. No qualities accompany the bases; no much larger clone lies one base away.

Beyond this particular receptor, the publication reports: Because profiling used bulk unsorted PBMCs, naive and antigen-experienced compartments could not be compared conclusively. Observed TCR beta diversity per million T cells fell roughly linearly with age, and a significant reduction was already apparent by age around 40. Observed TCR beta diversity correlated strongly with the percentage of naive T cells measured by flow cytometry. Compared with the aged group, the long-lived group had more naive CD4+ T cells, fewer expanded clones and increased TCR diversity, a pattern suggesting age selection. Estimates of total diversity based on one million sequenced T cells were regarded as lower bounds and as underestimates. Donor CMV infection status was unknown, potentially confounding age-related changes in expanded clonotypes.

This chain is built from TRBV10-3 and TRBJ2-7; perhaps TRBD1 is the D gene, with 5 bases matching. The origin of this receptor is a man aged 18 to 35 in good health. The sample consisted of blood. The sequenced DNA: TGTGCCATCAGTGAGAGGGGATTGGACGAGCAGTACTTC. Translation gives CAISERGLDEQYF.